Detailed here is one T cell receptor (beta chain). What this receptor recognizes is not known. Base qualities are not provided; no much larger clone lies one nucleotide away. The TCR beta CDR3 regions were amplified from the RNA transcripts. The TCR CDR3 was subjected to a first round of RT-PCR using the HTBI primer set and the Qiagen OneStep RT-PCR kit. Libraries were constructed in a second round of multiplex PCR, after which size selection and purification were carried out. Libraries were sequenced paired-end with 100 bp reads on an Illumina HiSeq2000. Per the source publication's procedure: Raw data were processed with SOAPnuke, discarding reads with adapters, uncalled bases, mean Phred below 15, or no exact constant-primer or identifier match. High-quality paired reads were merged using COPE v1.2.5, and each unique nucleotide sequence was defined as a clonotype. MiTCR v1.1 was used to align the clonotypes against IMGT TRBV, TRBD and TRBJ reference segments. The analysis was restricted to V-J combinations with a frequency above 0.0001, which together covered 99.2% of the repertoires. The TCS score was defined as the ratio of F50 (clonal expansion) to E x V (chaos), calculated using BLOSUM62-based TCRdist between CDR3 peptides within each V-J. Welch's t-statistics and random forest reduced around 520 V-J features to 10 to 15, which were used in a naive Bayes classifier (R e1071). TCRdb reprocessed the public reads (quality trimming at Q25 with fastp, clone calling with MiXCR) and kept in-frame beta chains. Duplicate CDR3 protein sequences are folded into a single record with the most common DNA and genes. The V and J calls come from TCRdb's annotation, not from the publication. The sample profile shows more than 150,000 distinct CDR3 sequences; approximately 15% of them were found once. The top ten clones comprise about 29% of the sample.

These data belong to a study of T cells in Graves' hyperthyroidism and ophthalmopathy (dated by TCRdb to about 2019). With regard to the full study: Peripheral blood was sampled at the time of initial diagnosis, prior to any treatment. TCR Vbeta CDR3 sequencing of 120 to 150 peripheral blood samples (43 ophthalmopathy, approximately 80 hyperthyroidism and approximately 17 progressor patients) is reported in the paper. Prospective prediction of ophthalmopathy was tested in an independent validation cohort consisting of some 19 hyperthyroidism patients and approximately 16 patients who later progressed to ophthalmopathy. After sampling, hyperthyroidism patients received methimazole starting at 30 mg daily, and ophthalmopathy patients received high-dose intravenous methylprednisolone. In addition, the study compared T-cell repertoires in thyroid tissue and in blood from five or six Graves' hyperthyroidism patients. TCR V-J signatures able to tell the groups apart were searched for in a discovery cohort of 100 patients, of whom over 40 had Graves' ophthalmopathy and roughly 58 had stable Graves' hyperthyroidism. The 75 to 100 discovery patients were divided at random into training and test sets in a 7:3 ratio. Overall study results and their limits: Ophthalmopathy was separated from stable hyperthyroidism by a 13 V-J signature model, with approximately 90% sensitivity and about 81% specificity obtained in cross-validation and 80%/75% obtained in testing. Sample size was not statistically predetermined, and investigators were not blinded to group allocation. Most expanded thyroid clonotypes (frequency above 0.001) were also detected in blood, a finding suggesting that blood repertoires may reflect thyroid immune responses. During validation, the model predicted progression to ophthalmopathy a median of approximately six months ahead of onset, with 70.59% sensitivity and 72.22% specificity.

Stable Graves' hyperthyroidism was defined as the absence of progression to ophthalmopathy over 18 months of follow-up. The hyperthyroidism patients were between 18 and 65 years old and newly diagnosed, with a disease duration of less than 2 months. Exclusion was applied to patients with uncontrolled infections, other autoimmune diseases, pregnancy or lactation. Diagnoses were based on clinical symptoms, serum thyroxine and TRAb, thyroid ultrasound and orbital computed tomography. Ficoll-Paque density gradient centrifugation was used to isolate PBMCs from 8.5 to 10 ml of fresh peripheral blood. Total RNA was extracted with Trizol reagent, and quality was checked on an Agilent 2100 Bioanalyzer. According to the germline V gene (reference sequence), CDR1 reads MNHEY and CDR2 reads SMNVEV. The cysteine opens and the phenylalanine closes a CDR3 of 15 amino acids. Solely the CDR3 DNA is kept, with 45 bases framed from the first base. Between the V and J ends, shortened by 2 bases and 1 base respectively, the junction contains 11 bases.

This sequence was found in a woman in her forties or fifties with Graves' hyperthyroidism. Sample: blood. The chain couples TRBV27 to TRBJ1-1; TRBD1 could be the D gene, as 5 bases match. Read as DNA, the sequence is TGTGCCAGCAGTTTAATGGCAGGGCAGAACACTGAAGCTTTCTTT. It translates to CASSLMAGQNTEAFF.